The rows below give T cell receptor beta chains drawn from one sample of a study of cytomegalovirus exposure and HLA in healthy donors. The assay was immunoSEQ multiplex PCR, and TCRdb's table has in-frame clones only and misses some. The table lists about 130,000 clones, 60% to 80% of them singletons. Sequencing input: PBMCs. The receptors were gathered from a man in his thirties or forties in good health and CMV-seronegative. CDR3s include the opening cysteine and the closing phenylalanine or tryptophan. A D gene is named only where the DNA matches it firmly. Size values are once, few and many counts, or a class for expanded clones, and some rows have none.

>TRBD2|TRBV18|TRBJ2-7|.
TGTGCCAGCTTAACCGGGACTAGCGGTTCCTACGAGCAGTACTTC
CASLTGTSGSYEQYF
>.|TRBV2|TRBJ2-7|once
TGTGCCAGCACAGTGACTAACCTCTACGAGCAGTACTTC
CASTVTNLYEQYF
>TRBD2|TRBV19|TRBJ2-3|.
TGTGCCAGTAGTACTAGCGGGAGCACAGATACGCAGTATTTT
CASSTSGSTDTQYF
>.|TRBV7-8|TRBJ1-4|.
TGTGCCAGCAGCTTAAGCGAAAAACTGTTTTTT
CASSLSEKLFF
>TRBD2|TRBV27|TRBJ2-1|few
TGTGCCAGCAGCCACACTAGCGAGACCTGGGGTGAGCAGTTCTTC
CASSHTSETWGEQFF
>.|TRBV6-5|TRBJ2-1|.
TGTGCCAGCAGTTACTCGAGTGGGCCGGGGAATGAGCAGTTCTTC
CASSYSSGPGNEQFF
>TRBD1|TRBV7-6|TRBJ2-7|once
TGTGCCAGCAGCTTGCAACTCCCTCACAGGGGCTCCTACGAGCAGTACTTC
CASSLQLPHRGSYEQYF
>.|TRBV5-1|TRBJ1-1|few
TGCGCCAGCAGCTTTTCACAACAGAACACTGAAGCTTTCTTT
CASSFSQQNTEAFF
>TRBD1|TRBV9|TRBJ1-4|.
TGTGCCAGCAGCCCCACAGGGGGTAATGAAAAACTGTTTTTT
CASSPTGGNEKLFF
>.|TRBV11-2|TRBJ2-7|few
TGTGCCAGCAGCGAGAGCACCTACGGGCAGTACTTC
CASSESTYGQYF
>TRBD1|TRBV5-1|TRBJ2-7|.
TGCGCCAGCAGCTGGGACAGGGGAGGGTACGAGCAGTACTTC
CASSWDRGGYEQYF
>TRBD1|TRBV27|TRBJ1-2|.
TGTGCCAGCAGTTTAGCCGGGACAGCCTATGGCTACACCTTC
CASSLAGTAYGYTF
>TRBD1|TRBV7-8|TRBJ2-3|.
TGTGCCAGCAGCCCTCGGGACAGACGTAGAGATACGCAGTATTTT
CASSPRDRRRDTQYF
>.|TRBV29-1|TRBJ1-1|.
TGCAGCGTTGGGAGGGCAGTGAACACTGAAGCTTTCTTT
CSVGRAVNTEAFF
>.|TRBV6-1|TRBJ2-2|.
TGTGCCAGCAGTGATTCCCCCGTTTTAGGGGAGCTGTTTTTT
CASSDSPVLGELFF
>TRBD2|TRBV27|TRBJ2-5|.
TGTGCCAGCAGTTTTCGGGCTAGCGGGAGGGCCCAAGAGACCCAGTACTTC
CASSFRASGRAQETQYF
>.|TRBV5-1|TRBJ1-1|.
TGCGCCAGCAGCAACAACAGGCTCGACACTGAAGCTTTCTTT
CASSNNRLDTEAFF
>TRBD1|TRBV5-4|TRBJ2-7|.
TGTGCCAGCAGCTCCAGACAGGGAATCTCCTACGAGCAGTACTTC
CASSSRQGISYEQYF
>TRBD1|TRBV27|TRBJ2-1|.
TGTGCCAGCAGTTCTGGACAGGCATACGAGGGTGAGCAGTTCTTC
CASSSGQAYEGEQFF
>TRBD2|TRBV6-4|TRBJ2-1|few
TGTGCCAGCAGTGACTTAGCGGGAGGTTACAATGAGCAGTTCTTC
CASSDLAGGYNEQFF
>TRBD2|TRBV5-4|TRBJ2-7|.
TGTGCCAGCAGCCCGGCTAGCGGGAGTGCCTACGAGCAGTACTTC
CASSPASGSAYEQYF
>.|TRBV7-2|TRBJ2-1|.
TGTGCCAGCAGCTTAGGTGCGGGAAGGAATGAGCAGTTCTTC
CASSLGAGRNEQFF
>.|TRBV18|TRBJ2-7|.
TGTGCCAGCTCCAGGGGGGAGGCCCACGAGCAGTACTTC
CASSRGEAHEQYF
>TRBD1|TRBV15|TRBJ1-4|.
TGTGCCACCACCCCGGACAGGGCTCCAACTAATGAAAAACTGTTTTTT
CATTPDRAPTNEKLFF
>TRBD2|TRBV6-1|TRBJ2-7|.
TGTGCCAGCAGTGACCTTTCCGGGACTAGCGGGAGGCCGGGGGACGAGCAGTACTTC
CASSDLSGTSGRPGDEQYF
>TRBD1|TRBV29-1|TRBJ2-7|.
TGCAGCGTTGAAGACGGGACAGGGGGGTCCTACGAGCAGTACTTC
CSVEDGTGGSYEQYF
>.|TRBV19|TRBJ1-2|few
TGTGCCAGTAGAATTGGAGACATTGCAGGGGACTATGGCTACACCTTC
CASRIGDIAGDYGYTF
>TRBD2|TRBV18|TRBJ2-1|.
TGTGCCAGCTCACCGGCTGGGACTAGCGGGACTTGGGAGCAGTTCTTC
CASSPAGTSGTWEQFF
>TRBD1|TRBV9|TRBJ1-4|.
TGTGCCAGCAGCCCGACAGGGTCTAATGAAAAACTGTTTTTT
CASSPTGSNEKLFF
>TRBD2|TRBV10-3|TRBJ2-1|.
TGTGCCATCAGTGGAGGGCTAGCGGGAGACAATGAGCAGTTCTTC
CAISGGLAGDNEQFF
>TRBD1|TRBV18|TRBJ1-1|.
TGTGCCAGCCGGCCGGGACAGAGGAACACTGAAGCTTTCTTT
CASRPGQRNTEAFF
>TRBD2|TRBV6-1|TRBJ2-1|once
TGTGCCAGCAGTGAATCGGGGACTAGCGGACAGTTCTTC
CASSESGTSGQFF
>.|TRBV12-5|TRBJ1-2|.
TGTGCTAGTGGTTTGTCATTCGAGCAATATGGCTACACCTTC
CASGLSFEQYGYTF
>TRBD2|TRBV6-5|TRBJ2-1|.
TGTGCCAGCAGCCCCCGTCCGGGACTAGCCAATGAGCAGTTCTTC
CASSPRPGLANEQFF
>.|TRBV16|TRBJ1-3|.
TGTGCCAGCAGCCCCCCCGGGTCCATCTCTGGAAACACCATATATTTT
CASSPPGSISGNTIYF
>.|TRBV19|TRBJ2-1|.
TGTGCCAGTAGTTTGGTAGCGGAGTACAATGAGCAGTTCTTC
CASSLVAEYNEQFF
>.|TRBV11-3|TRBJ2-2|.
TGTGCCAGCAGCCGGGCCCAGGGGACCGGGGAGCTGTTTTTT
CASSRAQGTGELFF
>TRBD1|TRBV7-8|TRBJ2-1|.
TGTGCCAGCAGTCCGTCCGGGACAGGGGCCTACAATGAGCAGTTCTTC
CASSPSGTGAYNEQFF
>TRBD2|TRBV11-2|TRBJ2-1|.
TGTGCCAGCAGCTTAGCTACCGGGACTAGCGGGTACAATGAGCAGTTCTTC
CASSLATGTSGYNEQFF
>TRBD2|TRBV2|TRBJ2-1|.
TGTGCCAGCAGCCGACTAGCGGGTAGCTCCTACAATGAGCAGTTCTTC
CASSRLAGSSYNEQFF
>TRBD1|TRBV7-2|TRBJ1-1|few
TGTGCCAGCAGCCTACAGGGGGCGAGACCTGAAGCTTTCTTT
CASSLQGARPEAFF
>.|TRBV30|TRBJ2-3|.
TGTGCCTGGAGTGGTTCAAGCGGGCGCACAGATACGCAGTATTTT
CAWSGSSGRTDTQYF
>TRBD1|TRBV7-9|TRBJ2-7|.
TGTGCCAGCAGTGGGACAGAGCCCTACGAGCAGTACTTC
CASSGTEPYEQYF
>TRBD1|TRBV6-5|TRBJ1-2|.
TGTGCCAGCAGTCCCGACAGGGACAACTATGGCTACACCTTC
CASSPDRDNYGYTF
>.|TRBV27|TRBJ2-2|.
TGTGCCAGCAGTCCCCGGTGGACCGGGGAGCTGTTTTTT
CASSPRWTGELFF
>.|TRBV6-5|TRBJ1-2|.
TGTGCCAGCAGTTACTCCGCAACAGAAGTATATAGCTACACCTTC
CASSYSATEVYSYTF
>TRBD1|TRBV5-1|TRBJ2-7|.
TGCGCCAGCAGCTTGGACCCGGGACAGGGCTTCCACGAGCAGTACTTC
CASSLDPGQGFHEQYF
>.|TRBV5-1|TRBJ2-2|.
TGCGCCAGCAATGGGGCAGGTTATGAGACCGGGGAGCTGTTTTTT
CASNGAGYETGELFF
>.|TRBV19|TRBJ2-1|few
TGTGCCAGTAGTACCCAACTCAATGAGCAGTTCTTC
CASSTQLNEQFF
>.|TRBV2|TRBJ1-5|.
TGTGCCAGCAGTGGGCAAAGGGGAAGCAATCAGCCCCAGCATTTT
CASSGQRGSNQPQHF